This T cell receptor (beta chain) stems from a study of blood T cell repertoires in COVID-19. Study at large: Donors in the United States, Italy and Spain gave samples during acute or convalescent COVID-19. PBMCs, B-cell-depleted T cells, or T cells provided the cDNA or gDNA that made up the material.

CDR3 size: 14 residues. Germline CDR1 and CDR2: SGHTA and FQGTGA. The V gene lost 0 bases and the J gene lost 2 bases, with 6 bases spanning the gap. Source study methods: Amplification with reference gene primers provided the estimates of nucleated cell counts. Assay used: immunoSEQ multiplex PCR; TCRdb lists only in-frame clones, some missing. That table furnishes V, J and clone size, whereas the DNA furnished D and trimming. The table lists 150,000 to 200,000 clones, approximately 79% of them singletons. The chain links TRBV7-3 to TRBJ2-3; D not certain. The sequenced sample consisted of peripheral blood. The TCR originated in a woman older than 75 with acute or convalescent COVID-19. CDR3 bases: TGTGCCAGCAGCTTAACTAGAAACACAGATACGCAGTATTTT. Translated, it gives CASSLTRNTDTQYF.